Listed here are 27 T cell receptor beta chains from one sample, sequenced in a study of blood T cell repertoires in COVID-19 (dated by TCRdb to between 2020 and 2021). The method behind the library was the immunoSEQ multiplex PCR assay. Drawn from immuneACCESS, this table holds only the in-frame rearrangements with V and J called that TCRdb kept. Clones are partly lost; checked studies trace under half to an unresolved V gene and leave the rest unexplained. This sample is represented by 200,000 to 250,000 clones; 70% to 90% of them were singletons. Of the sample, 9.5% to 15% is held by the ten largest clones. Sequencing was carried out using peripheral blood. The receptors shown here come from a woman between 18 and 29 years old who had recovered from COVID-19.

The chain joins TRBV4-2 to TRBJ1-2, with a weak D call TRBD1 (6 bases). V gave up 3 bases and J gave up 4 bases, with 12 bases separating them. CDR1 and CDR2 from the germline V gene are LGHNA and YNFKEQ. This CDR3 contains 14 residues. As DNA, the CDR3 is TGTGCCAGCAGCCAGCCCGGACAGCTCTATGGCTACACCTTC. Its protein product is CASSQPGQLYGYTF.

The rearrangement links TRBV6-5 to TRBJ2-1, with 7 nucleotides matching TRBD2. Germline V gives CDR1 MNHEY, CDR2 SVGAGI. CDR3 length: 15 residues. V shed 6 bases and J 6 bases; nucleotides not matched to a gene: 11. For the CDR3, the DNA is TGTGCCAGCAGGTCAAGCGGGACTCTCCGCAATGAGCAGTTCTTC. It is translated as CASRSSGTLRNEQFF.

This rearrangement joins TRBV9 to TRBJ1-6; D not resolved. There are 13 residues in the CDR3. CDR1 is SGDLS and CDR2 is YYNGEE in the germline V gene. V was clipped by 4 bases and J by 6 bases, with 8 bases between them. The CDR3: CASSPSRNSPLHF. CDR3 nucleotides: TGTGCCAGCAGCCCGAGCCGTAATTCACCCCTCCACTTT.

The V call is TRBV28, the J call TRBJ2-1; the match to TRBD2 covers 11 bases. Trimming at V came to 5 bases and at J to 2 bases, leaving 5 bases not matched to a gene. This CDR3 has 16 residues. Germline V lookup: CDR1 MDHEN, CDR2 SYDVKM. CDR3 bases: TGTGCCAGCAGTACCAGTAGCGGGAGGGCCTACAATGAGCAGTTCTTC. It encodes CASSTSSGRAYNEQFF.

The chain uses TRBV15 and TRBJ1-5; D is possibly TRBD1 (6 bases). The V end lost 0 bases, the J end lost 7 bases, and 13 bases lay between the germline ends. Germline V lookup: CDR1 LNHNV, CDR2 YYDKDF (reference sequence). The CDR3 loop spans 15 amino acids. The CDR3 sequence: CATSRDRGGGQPQHF. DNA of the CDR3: TGTGCCACCAGCAGAGATCGGGGGGGCGGCCAGCCCCAGCATTTT.

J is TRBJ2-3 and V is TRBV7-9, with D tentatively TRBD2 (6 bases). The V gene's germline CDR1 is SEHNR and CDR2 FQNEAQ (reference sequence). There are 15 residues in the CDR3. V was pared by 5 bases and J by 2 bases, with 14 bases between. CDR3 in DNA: TGTGCCAGCAGCCCTGGGGACTTTCCCACAGATACGCAGTATTTT. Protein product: CASSPGDFPTDTQYF. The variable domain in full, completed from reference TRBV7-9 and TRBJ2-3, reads DTGVSQNPRHKITKRGQNVTFRCDPISEHNRLYWYRQTLGQGPEFLTYFQNEAQLEKSRLLSDRFSAERPKGSFSTLEIQRTEQGDSAMYLCASSPGDFPTDTQYFGPGTRLTVL.

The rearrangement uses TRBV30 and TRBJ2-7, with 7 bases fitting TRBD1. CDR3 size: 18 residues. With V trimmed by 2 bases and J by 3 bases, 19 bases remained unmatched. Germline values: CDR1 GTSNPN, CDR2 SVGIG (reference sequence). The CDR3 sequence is CAWSPVPGQQRYNYEQYF. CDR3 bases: TGTGCCTGGAGTCCCGTCCCGGGACAGCAGAGATACAACTACGAGCAGTACTTC.

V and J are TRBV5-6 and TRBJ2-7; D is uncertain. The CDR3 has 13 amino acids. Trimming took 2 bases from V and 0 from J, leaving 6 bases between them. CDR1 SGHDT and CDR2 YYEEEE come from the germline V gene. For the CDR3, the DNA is TGTGCCAGCAGCTTTAGCCACTCCTACGAGCAGTACTTC. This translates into CASSFSHSYEQYF.

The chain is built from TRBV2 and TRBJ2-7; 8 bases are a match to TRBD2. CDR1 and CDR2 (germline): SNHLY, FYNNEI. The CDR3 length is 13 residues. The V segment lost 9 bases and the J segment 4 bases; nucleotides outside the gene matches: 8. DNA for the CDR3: TGTGCCAGGAGCGGGAGTTCCCGGTACGAGCAGTACTTC. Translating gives CARSGSSRYEQYF.

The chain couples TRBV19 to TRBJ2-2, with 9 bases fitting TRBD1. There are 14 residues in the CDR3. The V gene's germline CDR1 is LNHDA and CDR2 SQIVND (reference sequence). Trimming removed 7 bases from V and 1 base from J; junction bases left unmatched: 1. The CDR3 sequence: CASTGQGNTGELFF. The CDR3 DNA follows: TGTGCCAGTACGGGACAGGGGAACACCGGGGAGCTGTTTTTT.

The CDR3 DNA is TGTGCCAGCAGCCCCCAGGGACAGGGGCTGACAGATACGCAGTATTTT. Its protein is CASSPQGQGLTDTQYF. V and J are TRBV11-3 and TRBJ2-3; 10 bases align to TRBD1. The CDR3 contains 16 residues. With V trimmed by 5 bases and J by 3 bases, 8 bases remained unmatched. Germline CDR1 reads SGHNT; CDR2 reads YENEEA. Filled out from reference TRBV11-3 and TRBJ2-3, the complete variable domain reads EAGVVQSPRYKIIEKKQPVAFWCNPISGHNTLYWYLQNLGQGPELLIRYENEEAVDDSQLPKDRFSAERLKGVDSTLKIQPAELGDSAVYLCASSPQGQGLTDTQYFGPGTRLTVL.

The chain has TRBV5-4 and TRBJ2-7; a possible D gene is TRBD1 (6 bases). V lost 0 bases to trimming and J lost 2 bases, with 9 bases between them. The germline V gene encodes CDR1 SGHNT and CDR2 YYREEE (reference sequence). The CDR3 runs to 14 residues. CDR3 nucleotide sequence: TGTGCCAGCAGCTTGGGGGACATCGCCTACGAGCAGTACTTC. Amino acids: CASSLGDIAYEQYF.

The CDR3 is CASSPASGRVSADTQYF. CDR3 nucleotides: TGTGCCAGCTCACCCGCTAGCGGGAGGGTTTCCGCAGATACGCAGTATTTT. V and J are TRBV18 and TRBJ2-3; TRBD2 matches 12 bases. The CDR3 contains 17 residues. With 3 bases clipped from V and 4 bases from J, the junction kept 8 bases outside the gene matches. Germline CDR1 KGHSH, CDR2 LQKENI. Full variable domain (outside the CDR3, taken from reference TRBV18 and TRBJ2-3): NAGVMQNPRHLVRRRGQEARLRCSPMKGHSHVYWYRQLPEEGLKFMVYLQKENIIDESGMPKERFSAEFPKEGPSILRIQQVVRGDSAAYFCASSPASGRVSADTQYFGPGTRLTVL.

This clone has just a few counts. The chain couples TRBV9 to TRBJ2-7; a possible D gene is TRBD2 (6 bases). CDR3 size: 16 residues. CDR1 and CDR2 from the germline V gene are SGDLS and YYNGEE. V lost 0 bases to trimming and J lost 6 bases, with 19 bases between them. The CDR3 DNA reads TGTGCCAGCAGCGTAGATGCCGGGAGCATAGCGCCCGAGCAGTACTTC. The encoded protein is CASSVDAGSIAPEQYF.

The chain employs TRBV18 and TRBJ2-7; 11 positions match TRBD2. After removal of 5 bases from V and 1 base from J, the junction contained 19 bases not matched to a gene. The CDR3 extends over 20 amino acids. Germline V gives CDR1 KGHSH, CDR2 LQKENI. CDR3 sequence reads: CASSSGPGTSGGSGSYEQYF. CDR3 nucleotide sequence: TGTGCCAGCTCATCCGGTCCCGGGACTAGCGGAGGGAGTGGATCCTACGAGCAGTACTTC.

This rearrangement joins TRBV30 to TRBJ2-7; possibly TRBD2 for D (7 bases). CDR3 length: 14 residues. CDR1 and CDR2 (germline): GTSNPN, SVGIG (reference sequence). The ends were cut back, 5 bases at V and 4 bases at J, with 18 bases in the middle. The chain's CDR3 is CAWSLMGGAYEQYF. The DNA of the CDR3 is TGTGCCTGGTCCCTGATGGGGGGGGCTTACGAGCAGTACTTC.

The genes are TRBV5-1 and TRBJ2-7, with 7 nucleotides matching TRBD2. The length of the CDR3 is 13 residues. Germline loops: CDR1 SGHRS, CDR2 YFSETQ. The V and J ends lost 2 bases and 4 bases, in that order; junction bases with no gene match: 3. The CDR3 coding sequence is TGCGCCAGCAGCTTTGGGGGGGATTACGAGCAGTACTTC. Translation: CASSFGGDYEQYF. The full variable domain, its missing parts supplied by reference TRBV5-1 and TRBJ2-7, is KAGVTQTPRYLIKTRGQQVTLSCSPISGHRSVSWYQQTPGQGLQFLFEYFSETQRNKGNFPGRFSGRQFSNSRSEMNVSTLELGDSALYLCASSFGGDYEQYFGPGTRLTVT.

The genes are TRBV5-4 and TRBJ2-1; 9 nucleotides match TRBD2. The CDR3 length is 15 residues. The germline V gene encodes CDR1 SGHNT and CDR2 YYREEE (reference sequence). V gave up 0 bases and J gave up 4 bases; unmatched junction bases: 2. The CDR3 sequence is CASSLVGLAYNEQFF. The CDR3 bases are TGTGCCAGCAGCTTGGTGGGACTAGCATACAATGAGCAGTTCTTC.

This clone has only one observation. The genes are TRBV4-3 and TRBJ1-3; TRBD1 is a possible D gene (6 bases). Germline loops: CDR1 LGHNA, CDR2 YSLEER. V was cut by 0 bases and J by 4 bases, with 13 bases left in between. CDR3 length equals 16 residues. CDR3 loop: CASSQDFAGEGNTIYF. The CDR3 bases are TGCGCCAGCAGCCAAGATTTCGCAGGGGAAGGAAACACCATATATTTT.

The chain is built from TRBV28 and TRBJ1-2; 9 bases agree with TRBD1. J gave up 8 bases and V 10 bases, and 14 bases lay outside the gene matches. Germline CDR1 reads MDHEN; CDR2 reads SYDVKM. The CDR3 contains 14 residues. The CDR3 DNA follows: TGTGCCATCGGCGTCATACAGGGGGCGCACGGCTACACCTTC. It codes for CAIGVIQGAHGYTF.

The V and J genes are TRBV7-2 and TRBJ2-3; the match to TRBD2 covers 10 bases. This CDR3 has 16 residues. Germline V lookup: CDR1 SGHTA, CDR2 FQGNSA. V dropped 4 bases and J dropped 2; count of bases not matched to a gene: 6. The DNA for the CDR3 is TGTGCCAGCAGCTCACTTAGCGGGAGGATCACAGATACGCAGTATTTT. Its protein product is CASSSLSGRITDTQYF. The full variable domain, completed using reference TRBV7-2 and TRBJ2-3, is GAGVSQSPSNKVTEKGKDVELRCDPISGHTALYWYRQSLGQGLEFLIYFQGNSAPDKSGLPSDRFSAERTGGSVSTLTIQRTQQEDSAVYLCASSSLSGRITDTQYFGPGTRLTVL.

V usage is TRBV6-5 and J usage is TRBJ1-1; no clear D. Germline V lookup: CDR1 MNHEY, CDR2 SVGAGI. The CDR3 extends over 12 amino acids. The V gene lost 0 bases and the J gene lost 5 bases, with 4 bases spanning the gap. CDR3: CASSYSRTEAFF. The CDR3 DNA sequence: TGTGCCAGCAGTTACTCCAGAACTGAAGCTTTCTTT.

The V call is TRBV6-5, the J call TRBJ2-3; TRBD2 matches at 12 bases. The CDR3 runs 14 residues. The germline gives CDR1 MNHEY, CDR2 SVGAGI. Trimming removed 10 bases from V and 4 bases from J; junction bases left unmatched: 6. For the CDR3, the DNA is TGTGCCACCAAGACTAGCGGGAGCTCAGATACGCAGTATTTT. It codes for CATKTSGSSDTQYF.

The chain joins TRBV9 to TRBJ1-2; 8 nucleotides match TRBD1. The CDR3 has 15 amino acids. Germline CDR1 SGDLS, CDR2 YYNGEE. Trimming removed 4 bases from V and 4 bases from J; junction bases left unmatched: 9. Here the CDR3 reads CASSTELTGAYGYTF. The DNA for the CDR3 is TGTGCCAGCAGCACTGAACTGACAGGGGCCTATGGCTACACCTTC.

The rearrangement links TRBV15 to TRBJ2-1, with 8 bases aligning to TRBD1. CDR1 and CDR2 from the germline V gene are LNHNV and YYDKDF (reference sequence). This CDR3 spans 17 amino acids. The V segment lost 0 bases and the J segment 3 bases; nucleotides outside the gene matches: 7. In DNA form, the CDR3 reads TGTGCCACCAGCAGAGATGAAGGACAGGGAAACTACAATGAGCAGTTCTTC. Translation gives CATSRDEGQGNYNEQFF.

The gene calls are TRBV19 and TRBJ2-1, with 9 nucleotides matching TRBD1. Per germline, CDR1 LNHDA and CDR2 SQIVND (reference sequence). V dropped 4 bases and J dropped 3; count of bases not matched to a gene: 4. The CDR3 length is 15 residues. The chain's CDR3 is CASSRWDRVYNEQFF. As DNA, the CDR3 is TGTGCCAGTAGTAGATGGGACAGGGTCTACAATGAGCAGTTCTTC. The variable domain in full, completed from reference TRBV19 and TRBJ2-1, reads DGGITQSPKYLFRKEGQNVTLSCEQNLNHDAMYWYRQDPGQGLRLIYYSQIVNDFQKGDIAEGYSVSREKKESFPLTVTSAQKNPTAFYLCASSRWDRVYNEQFFGPGTRLTVL.

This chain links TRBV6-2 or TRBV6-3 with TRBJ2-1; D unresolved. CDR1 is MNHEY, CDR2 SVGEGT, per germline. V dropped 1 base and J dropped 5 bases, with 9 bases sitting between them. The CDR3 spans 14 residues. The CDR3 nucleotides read TGTGCCAGCAGTTACTATAGGAGCCACAATGAGCAGTTCTTC. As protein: CASSYYRSHNEQFF.